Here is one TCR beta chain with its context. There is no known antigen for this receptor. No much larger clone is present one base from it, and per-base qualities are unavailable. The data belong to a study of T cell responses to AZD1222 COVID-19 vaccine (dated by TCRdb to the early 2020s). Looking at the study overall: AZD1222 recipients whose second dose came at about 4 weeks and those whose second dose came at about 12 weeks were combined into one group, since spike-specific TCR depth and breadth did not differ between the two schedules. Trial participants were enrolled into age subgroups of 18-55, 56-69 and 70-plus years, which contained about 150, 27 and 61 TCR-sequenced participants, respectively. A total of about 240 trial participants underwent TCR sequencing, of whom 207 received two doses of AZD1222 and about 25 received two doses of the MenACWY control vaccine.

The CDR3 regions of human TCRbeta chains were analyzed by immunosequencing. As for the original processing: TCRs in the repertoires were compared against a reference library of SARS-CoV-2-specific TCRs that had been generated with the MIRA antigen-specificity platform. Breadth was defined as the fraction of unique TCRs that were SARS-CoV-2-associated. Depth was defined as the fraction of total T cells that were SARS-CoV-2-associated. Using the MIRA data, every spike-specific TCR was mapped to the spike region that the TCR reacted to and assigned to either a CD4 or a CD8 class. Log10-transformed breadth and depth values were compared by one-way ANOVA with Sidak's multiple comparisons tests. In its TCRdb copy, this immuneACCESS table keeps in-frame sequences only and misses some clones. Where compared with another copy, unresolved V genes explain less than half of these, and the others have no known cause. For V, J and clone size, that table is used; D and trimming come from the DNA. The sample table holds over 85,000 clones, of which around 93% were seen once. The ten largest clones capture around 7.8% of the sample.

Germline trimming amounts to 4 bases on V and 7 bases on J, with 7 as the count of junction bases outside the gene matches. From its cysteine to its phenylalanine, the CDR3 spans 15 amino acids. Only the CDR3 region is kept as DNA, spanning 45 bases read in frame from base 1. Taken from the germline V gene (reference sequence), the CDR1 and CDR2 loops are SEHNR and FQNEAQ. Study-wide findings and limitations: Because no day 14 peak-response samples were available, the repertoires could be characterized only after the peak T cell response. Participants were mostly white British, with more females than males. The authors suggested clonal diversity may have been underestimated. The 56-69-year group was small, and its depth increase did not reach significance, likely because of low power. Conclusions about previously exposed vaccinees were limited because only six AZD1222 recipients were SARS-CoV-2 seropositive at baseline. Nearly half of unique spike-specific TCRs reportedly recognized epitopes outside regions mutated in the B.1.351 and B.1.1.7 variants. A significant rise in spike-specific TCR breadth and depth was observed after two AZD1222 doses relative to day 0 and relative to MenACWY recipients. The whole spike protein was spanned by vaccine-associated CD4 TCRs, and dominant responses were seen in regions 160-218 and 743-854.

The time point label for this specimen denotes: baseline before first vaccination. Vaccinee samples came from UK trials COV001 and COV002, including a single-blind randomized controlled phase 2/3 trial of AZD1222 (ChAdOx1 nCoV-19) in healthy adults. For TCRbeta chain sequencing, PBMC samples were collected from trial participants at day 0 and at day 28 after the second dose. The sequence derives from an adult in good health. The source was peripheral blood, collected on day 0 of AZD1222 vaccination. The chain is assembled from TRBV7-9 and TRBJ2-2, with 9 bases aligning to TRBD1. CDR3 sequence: CASSSGTGLGGELFF. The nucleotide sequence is TGTGCCAGCAGCTCCGGGACAGGGTTGGGCGGGGAGCTGTTTTTT.